Detailed here is one TCR beta chain. Its antigen is not known. The PCR made use of 60 Vbeta and 13 Jbeta primers. Clones were read by immunoSEQ multiplex PCR, and TCRdb kept only the in-frame ones, dropping some. The sample features over 45,000 clones, with around 2.1% in its top ten. The germline CDR1 and CDR2 sequences are MNHEY and SMNVEV (reference sequence). This CDR3 is 15 amino acids long. The V and J ends lost 0 bases and 3 bases respectively, with 9 bases between them. These data come from a study of cytomegalovirus exposure and HLA in healthy donors. At the level of the study: HLA-typed donors were the source of about 85 million unique TCRs, which an early data release held. Regarding the study as a whole: TCR beta V- and J-gene trimming, according to a later analysis, was linked to a missense DCLRE1C variant.

This TCR derives from a woman aged 18-29 years in good health and CMV-seronegative. V is TRBV27 and J is TRBJ1-5, with D hard to call. Sequenced sample: PBMCs. The CDR3 coding sequence is TGTGCCAGCAGTTTATCGTCAGGTTACAATCAGCCCCAGCATTTT. Its protein product is CASSLSSGYNQPQHF.